The rows below give T cell receptor beta chains drawn from one sample of a study of T cells in Graves' hyperthyroidism and ophthalmopathy. TCRdb reprocessed the multiplex PCR reads with MiXCR, giving one entry per CDR3 protein. In the table there are about 400,000 distinct CDR3 sequences, around an eighth of which are singletons. Sample: blood. These TCRs come from a man in his fifties with Graves' ophthalmopathy. Each CDR3 is given with its conserved first and last residue. The order of the fields is clone size, D gene, V gene, J gene, CDR3 DNA, CDR3 protein. D genes are given only for firm matches. Some rows have no size entry. The others give once, few or many, or a class for an expanded clone.

>few|TRBD2|TRBV6-1|TRBJ2-7
TGTGCCAGCAGTGAACTAGCGGGAATCTTCTACGAGCAGTACTTC
CASSELAGIFYEQYF
>NA|NA|TRBV29-1|TRBJ2-5
TGCAGCGCCGCAACTAGGACCGGTGGGACCCAGTACTTC
CSAATRTGGTQYF
>few|TRBD2|TRBV7-9|TRBJ2-1
TGTGCCAGCAGCTTAGAGGGAGGGCCTTACAATGAGCAGTTCTTC
CASSLEGGPYNEQFF
>many|NA|TRBV11-3|TRBJ1-1
TGTGCCAGCACAGGGCGGGACACTGAAGCTTTCTTT
CASTGRDTEAFF
>many|NA|TRBV2|TRBJ1-5
TGTGCCAGCAGTGAGGGCGGAAATAGCAATCAGCCCCAGCATTTT
CASSEGGNSNQPQHF
>few|NA|TRBV19|TRBJ1-5
TGTGCCAGTAGTCCCGCCCCCCAGGAATCCCAGCATTTT
CASSPAPQESQHF
>many|NA|TRBV30|TRBJ1-1
TGTGCCTGGAGATGGTCTGGGACTGAAGCTTTCTTT
CAWRWSGTEAFF
>many|TRBD1|TRBV11-3|TRBJ2-7
TGTGCCAGCAGCTTAGATGTCAGGGGGTTCGAGCAGTACTTC
CASSLDVRGFEQYF
>many|NA|TRBV27|TRBJ1-1
TGTGCCAGCAGTTCCGGACTTACCGGAGCTTTCTTT
CASSSGLTGAFF
>NA|TRBD1|TRBV6-1|TRBJ1-2
TGTGCCAGCAGTCGTGGACAGGGGGCCTTTTATGGCTACACCTTC
CASSRGQGAFYGYTF
>few|NA|TRBV19|TRBJ2-3
TGTGCCAGTAGTATAGATCTCGGGAGTGAATGGGGCACAGATACGCAGTATTTT
CASSIDLGSEWGTDTQYF
>NA|TRBD1|TRBV2|TRBJ2-7
TGTGCCAGCAGTGGCGGGACAGGGAATTACGTGCAGTACTTC
CASSGGTGNYVQYF
>many|NA|TRBV5-1|TRBJ1-1
TGCGCCAGCACCTACCGGGGAAACACTGAAGCTTTCTTT
CASTYRGNTEAFF
>many|NA|TRBV11-2|TRBJ2-1
TGTGCCAGCAGCGAGCAGTTCTTC
CASSEQFF
>NA|NA|TRBV5-4|TRBJ1-2
TGTGCCAGCAGCTTGGAGAGGGATCCCAACTATGGCTACACCTTC
CASSLERDPNYGYTF
>many|NA|TRBV12-3/TRBV12-4|TRBJ2-7
TGTGCCAGCAGTCGTTCAGGAGGGGCCCGACCCTACGAGCAGTACTTC
CASSRSGGARPYEQYF
>NA|NA|TRBV28|TRBJ2-2
TGTGCCAGCAGTCAACTTGGCAGGGGGGGGACCGGGGAGCTGTTTTTT
CASSQLGRGGTGELFF
>many|TRBD2|TRBV28|TRBJ2-1
TGTGCCAGCAGTGACGTCGCGGGAGATGAGCAGTTCTTC
CASSDVAGDEQFF
>few|NA|TRBV2|TRBJ1-1
TGTGCCAGCAGTGAAAGGATTTCCTATGGGGCTTTCTTT
CASSERISYGAFF
>few|NA|TRBV12-3/TRBV12-4|TRBJ1-2
TGTGCCAGCAGTTTAGTTCAGGCGGATGGCTACACCTTC
CASSLVQADGYTF
>NA|TRBD2|TRBV7-9|TRBJ2-3
TGTGCCAGCAGTCCCAGGACTAGCGGGTATTCTAGCACAGATACGCAGTATTTT
CASSPRTSGYSSTDTQYF
>many|TRBD1|TRBV11-2|TRBJ2-2
TGTGCCACGCCCCTTAGGGGGCGCAACACCGGGGAGCTGTTTTTT
CATPLRGRNTGELFF
>NA|NA|TRBV24-1|TRBJ2-7
TGTGCCACCACCGAGAGGGACGTCGGCTACGAGCAGTACTTC
CATTERDVGYEQYF
>many|TRBD2|TRBV20-1|TRBJ2-7
TGCATTTCGGGGGGGACTAGCGTATCGTACGAGCAGTACTTC
CISGGTSVSYEQYF
>many|TRBD1|TRBV28|TRBJ2-7
TGTGCCAGCAGCAACAGGGGTTCCGAGCAGTACTTC
CASSNRGSEQYF
>NA|NA|TRBV12-5|TRBJ2-2
TGTGCTAGTGGTTTGTGGACAAACAGTCCCGGGGAGCTGTTTTTT
CASGLWTNSPGELFF
>NA|TRBD1|TRBV7-3|TRBJ2-1
TGTGCCAGCAGTTTCCCGGGACAGGCCACCAATGAGCAGTTCTTC
CASSFPGQATNEQFF
>few|TRBD1|TRBV28|TRBJ2-7
TGTAAGACCGGGACAGGGACCTACGAGCAGTACTTC
CKTGTGTYEQYF
>many|TRBD1|TRBV3-1|TRBJ1-1
TGTGCCAGCAGCCCCGTTCCGGGACAGGGGGACACTGAAGCTTTCTTT
CASSPVPGQGDTEAFF
>NA|TRBD2|TRBV19|TRBJ2-1
TGTGCCAGTAGTATTTCTAGCGGAAACTCCTACAATGAGCAGTTCTTC
CASSISSGNSYNEQFF
>NA|TRBD1|TRBV4-3|TRBJ1-5
TGCGCCAGCAGCCATCCCGGGACAGGGGGCTTCAATCAGCCCCAGCATTTT
CASSHPGTGGFNQPQHF
>many|TRBD2|TRBV5-1|TRBJ2-1
TGCGCCAGCAGCTTGACTAGCGGGAGTAATGAGCAGTTCTTC
CASSLTSGSNEQFF
>many|NA|TRBV20-1|TRBJ2-1
TGCAGTGCTAGTCTGGATGAGCAGTTCTTC
CSASLDEQFF